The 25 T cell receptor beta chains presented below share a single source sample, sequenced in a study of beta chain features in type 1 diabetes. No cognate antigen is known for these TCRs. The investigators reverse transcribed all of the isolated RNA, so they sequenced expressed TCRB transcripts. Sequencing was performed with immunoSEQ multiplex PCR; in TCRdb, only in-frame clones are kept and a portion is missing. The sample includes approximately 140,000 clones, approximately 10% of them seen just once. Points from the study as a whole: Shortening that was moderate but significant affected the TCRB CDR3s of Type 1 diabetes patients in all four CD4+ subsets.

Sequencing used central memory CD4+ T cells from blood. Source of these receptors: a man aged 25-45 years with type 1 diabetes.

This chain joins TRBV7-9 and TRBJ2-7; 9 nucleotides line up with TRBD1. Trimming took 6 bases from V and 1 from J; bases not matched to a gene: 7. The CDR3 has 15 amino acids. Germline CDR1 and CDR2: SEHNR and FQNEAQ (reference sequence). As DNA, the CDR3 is TGTGCCAGCAGAGATACAGGGGGCTATTCCTACGAGCAGTACTTC. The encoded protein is CASRDTGGYSYEQYF.

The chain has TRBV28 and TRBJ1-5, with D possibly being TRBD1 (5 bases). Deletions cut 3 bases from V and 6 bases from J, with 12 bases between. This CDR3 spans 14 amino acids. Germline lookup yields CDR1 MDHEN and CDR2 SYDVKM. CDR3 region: CASSLTAPVQPQHF. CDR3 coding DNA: TGTGCCAGCAGTTTGACAGCCCCAGTTCAGCCCCAGCATTTT.

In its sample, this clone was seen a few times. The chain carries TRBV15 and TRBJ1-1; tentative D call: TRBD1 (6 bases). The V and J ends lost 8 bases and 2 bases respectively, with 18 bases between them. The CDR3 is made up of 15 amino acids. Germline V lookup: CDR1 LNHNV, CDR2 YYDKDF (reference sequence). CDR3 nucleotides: TGTGCCACCGGACCGGGACACCGATTTAACACTGAAGCTTTCTTT. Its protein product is CATGPGHRFNTEAFF.

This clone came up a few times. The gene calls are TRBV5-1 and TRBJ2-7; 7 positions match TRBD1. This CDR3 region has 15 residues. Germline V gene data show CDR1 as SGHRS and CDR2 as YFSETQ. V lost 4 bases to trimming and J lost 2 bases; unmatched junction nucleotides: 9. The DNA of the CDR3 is TGCGCCAGCAGCCAACGACAGGGTGGTCCCTACGAGCAGTACTTC. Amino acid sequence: CASSQRQGGPYEQYF.

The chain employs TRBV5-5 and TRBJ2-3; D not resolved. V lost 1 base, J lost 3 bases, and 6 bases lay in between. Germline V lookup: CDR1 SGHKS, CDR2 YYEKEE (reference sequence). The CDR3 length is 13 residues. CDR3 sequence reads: CASSLSVTDTQYF. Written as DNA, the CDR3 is TGTGCCAGCAGCTTGAGCGTTACAGATACGCAGTATTTT.

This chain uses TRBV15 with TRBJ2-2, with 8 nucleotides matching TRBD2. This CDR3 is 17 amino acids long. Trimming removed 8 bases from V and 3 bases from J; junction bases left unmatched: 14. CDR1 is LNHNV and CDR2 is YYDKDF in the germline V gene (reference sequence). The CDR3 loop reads CATLPAPGLGYTGELFF. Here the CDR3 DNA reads TGTGCCACCCTACCAGCACCGGGACTAGGATACACCGGGGAGCTGTTTTTT.

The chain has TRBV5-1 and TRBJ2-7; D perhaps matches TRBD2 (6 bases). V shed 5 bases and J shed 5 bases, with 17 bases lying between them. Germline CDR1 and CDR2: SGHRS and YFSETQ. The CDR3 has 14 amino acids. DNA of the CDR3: TGCGCCAGCAGAAAAATGGGGGAGGTCAACGAGCAGTACTTC. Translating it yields CASRKMGEVNEQYF.

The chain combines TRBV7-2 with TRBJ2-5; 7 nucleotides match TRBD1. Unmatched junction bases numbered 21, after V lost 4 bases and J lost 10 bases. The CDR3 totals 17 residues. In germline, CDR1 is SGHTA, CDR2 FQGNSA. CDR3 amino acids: CASSSRLIGDRLLVQYF. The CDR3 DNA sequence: TGTGCCAGCAGCTCGCGATTAATCGGGGACAGACTGTTGGTCCAGTACTTC. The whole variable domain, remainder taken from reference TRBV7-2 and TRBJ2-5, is GAGVSQSPSNKVTEKGKDVELRCDPISGHTALYWYRQSLGQGLEFLIYFQGNSAPDKSGLPSDRFSAERTGGSVSTLTIQRTQQEDSAVYLCASSSRLIGDRLLVQYFGPGTRLLVL.

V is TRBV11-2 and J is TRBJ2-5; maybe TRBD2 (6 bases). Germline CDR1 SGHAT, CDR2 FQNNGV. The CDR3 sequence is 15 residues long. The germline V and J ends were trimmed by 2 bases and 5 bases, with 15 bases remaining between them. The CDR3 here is CASSLLGGGVETQYF. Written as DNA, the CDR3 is TGTGCCAGCAGCTTATTGGGGGGAGGTGTGGAGACCCAGTACTTC.

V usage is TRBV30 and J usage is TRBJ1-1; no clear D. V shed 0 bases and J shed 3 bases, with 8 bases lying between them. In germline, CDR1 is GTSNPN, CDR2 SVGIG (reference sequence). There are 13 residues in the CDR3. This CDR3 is CAWSVDEDTEAFF. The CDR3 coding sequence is TGTGCCTGGAGTGTAGATGAGGACACTGAAGCTTTCTTT. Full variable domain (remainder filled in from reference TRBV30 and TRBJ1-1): SQTIHQWPATLVQPVGSPLSLECTVEGTSNPNLYWYRQAAGRGLQLLFYSVGIGQISSEVPQNLSASRPQDRQFILSSKKLLLSDSGFYLCAWSVDEDTEAFFGQGTRLTVV.

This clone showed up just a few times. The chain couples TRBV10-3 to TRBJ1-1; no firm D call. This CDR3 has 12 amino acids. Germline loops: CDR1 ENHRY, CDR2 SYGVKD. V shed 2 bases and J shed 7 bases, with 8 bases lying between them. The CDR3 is CAISEGLFEAFF. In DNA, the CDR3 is TGTGCCATCAGTGAGGGGCTATTTGAAGCTTTCTTT.

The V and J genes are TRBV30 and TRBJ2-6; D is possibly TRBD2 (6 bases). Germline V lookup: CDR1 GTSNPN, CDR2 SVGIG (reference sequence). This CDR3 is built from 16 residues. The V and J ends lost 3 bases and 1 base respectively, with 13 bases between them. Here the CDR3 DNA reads TGTGCCTGGAGCGCCGTAGGGACTTCTGGGGCCAACGTCCTGACTTTC. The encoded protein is CAWSAVGTSGANVLTF.

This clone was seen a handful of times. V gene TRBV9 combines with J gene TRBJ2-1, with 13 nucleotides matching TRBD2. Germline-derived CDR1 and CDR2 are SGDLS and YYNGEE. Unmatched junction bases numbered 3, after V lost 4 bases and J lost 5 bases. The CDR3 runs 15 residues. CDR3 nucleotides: TGTGCCAGCAGCCTAACTAGCGGGGGGGACAATGAGCAGTTCTTC. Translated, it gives CASSLTSGGDNEQFF.

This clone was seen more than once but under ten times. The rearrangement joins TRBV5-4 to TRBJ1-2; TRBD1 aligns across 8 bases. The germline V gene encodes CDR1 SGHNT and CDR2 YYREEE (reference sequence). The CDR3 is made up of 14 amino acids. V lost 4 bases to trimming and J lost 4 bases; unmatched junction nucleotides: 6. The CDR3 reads CASSLRTGSYGYTF. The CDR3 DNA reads TGTGCCAGCAGCCTCCGGACAGGGTCCTATGGCTACACCTTC.

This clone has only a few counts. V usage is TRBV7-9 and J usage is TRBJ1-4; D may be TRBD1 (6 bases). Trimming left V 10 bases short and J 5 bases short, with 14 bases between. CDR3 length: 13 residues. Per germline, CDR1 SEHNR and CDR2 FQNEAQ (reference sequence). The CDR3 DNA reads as TGTGCCATCTCGGACAGACTAAATGAAAAACTGTTTTTT. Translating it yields CAISDRLNEKLFF.

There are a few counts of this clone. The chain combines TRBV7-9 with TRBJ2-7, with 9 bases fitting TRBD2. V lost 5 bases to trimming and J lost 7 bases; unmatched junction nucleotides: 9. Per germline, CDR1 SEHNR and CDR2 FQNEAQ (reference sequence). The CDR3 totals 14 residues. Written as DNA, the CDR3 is TGTGCCAGCAGCCATATGGGACTAGCAAGAGAGCAGTACTTC. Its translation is CASSHMGLAREQYF.

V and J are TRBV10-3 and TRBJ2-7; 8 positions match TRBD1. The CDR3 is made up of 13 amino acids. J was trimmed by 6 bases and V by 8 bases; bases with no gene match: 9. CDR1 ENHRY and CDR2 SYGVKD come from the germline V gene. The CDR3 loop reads CAIGLSGGGEQYF. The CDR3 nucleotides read TGTGCCATCGGGTTGTCAGGGGGCGGCGAGCAGTACTTC.

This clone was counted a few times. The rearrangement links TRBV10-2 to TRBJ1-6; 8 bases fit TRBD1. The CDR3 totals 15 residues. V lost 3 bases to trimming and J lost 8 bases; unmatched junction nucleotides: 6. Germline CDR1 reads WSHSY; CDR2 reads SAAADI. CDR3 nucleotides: TGCGCCAGCAGTGATATTGGGACAGGTTATTCACCCCTCCACTTT. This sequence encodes CASSDIGTGYSPLHF.

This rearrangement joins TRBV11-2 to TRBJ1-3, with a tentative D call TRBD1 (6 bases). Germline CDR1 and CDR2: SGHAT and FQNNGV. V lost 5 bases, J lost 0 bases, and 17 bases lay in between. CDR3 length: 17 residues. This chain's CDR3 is CASSMPQGRPSGNTIYF. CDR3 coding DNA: TGTGCCAGCAGCATGCCACAGGGTAGGCCCTCTGGAAACACCATATATTTT.

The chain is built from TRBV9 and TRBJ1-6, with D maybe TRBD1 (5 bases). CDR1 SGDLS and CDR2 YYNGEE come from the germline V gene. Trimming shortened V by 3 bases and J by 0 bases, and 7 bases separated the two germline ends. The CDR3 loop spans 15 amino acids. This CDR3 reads CASSGQSSYNSPLHF. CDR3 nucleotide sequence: TGTGCCAGCAGCGGACAGTCCTCCTATAATTCACCCCTCCACTTT.

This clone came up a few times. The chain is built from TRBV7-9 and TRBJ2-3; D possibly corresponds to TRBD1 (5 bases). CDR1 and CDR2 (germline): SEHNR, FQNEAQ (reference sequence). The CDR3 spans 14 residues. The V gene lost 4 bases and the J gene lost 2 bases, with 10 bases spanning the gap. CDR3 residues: CASSYDRTTDTQYF. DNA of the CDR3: TGTGCCAGCAGCTACGACAGAACCACAGATACGCAGTATTTT.

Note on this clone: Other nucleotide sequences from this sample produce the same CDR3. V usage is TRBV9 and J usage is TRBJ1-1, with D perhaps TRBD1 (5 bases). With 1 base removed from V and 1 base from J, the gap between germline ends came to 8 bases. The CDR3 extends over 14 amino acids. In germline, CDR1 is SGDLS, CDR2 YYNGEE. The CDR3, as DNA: TGTGCCAGCAGCGTAACAACAGGGAACACTGAAGCTTTCTTT. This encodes CASSVTTGNTEAFF.

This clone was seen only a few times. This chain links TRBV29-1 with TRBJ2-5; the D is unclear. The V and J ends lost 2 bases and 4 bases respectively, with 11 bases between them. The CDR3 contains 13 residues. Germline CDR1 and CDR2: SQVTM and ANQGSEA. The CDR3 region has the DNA TGCAGCGTTGAAATTGGTGGAGCAGAGACCCAGTACTTC. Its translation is CSVEIGGAETQYF.

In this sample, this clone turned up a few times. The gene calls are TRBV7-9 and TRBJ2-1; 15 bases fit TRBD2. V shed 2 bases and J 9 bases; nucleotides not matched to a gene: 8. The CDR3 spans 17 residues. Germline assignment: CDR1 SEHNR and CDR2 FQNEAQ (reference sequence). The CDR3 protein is CASSLSLGTSGGTEQFF. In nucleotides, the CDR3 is TGTGCCAGCAGCTTATCCCTTGGGACTAGCGGGGGGACTGAGCAGTTCTTC.

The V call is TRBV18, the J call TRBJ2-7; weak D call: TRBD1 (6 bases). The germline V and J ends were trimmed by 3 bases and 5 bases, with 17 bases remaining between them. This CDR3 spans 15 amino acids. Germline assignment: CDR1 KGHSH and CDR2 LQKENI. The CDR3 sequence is CASSPQFGQGNEQYF. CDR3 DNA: TGTGCCAGCTCACCCCAATTCGGGCAGGGGAACGAGCAGTACTTC.